This record covers a single T cell receptor (beta chain). The antigen remains undetermined. PCR used 60 Vbeta primers and 13 Jbeta primers. In the original analysis: Later, roughly 80 million unique TCR beta chains were counted in an analysis, and approximately 9.9 million of them were shared. Some clones are missing from TCRdb's copy, which holds only in-frame ones; the method was immunoSEQ multiplex PCR. V and J calls and clone size are given by that table; D and trimming were obtained from the DNA. In the table there are about 160,000 clones, approximately 82% of which are singletons. This sample is part of a study of cytomegalovirus exposure and HLA in healthy donors. Study background: A prior analysis found about 110 million unique TCR beta sequences from 150 million to 200 million T cells. The study, taken as a whole, reports: Reportedly, diagnosis of cytomegalovirus status by the classifier showed high specificity and sensitivity. For TCR beta chains, V- and J-gene trimming was later linked to a missense DCLRE1C variant.

Per the germline V gene, CDR1 is LNHDA and CDR2 is SQIVND (reference sequence). The CDR3 totals 16 residues. Trimming cost V 8 bases and J 4 bases; bases outside gene matches: 12. Sequenced material: PBMCs. The clonotype was recovered from a male donor in good health and CMV-seropositive. The J gene is TRBJ2-3, the V gene TRBV19; 10 positions agree with TRBD2. DNA of the CDR3: TGTGCCAGTTCACTAGCGGGAATAACTCCTGCAGATACGCAGTATTTT. Translating it yields CASSLAGITPADTQYF.